This TCR beta chain was recovered during a study of metastatic and nonmetastatic thyroid tumors. Looking at the study overall: It was across blood and tumor or nodule tissue from malignant and benign thyroid patients that repertoires were compared.

Methods used by the authors: Across clinicopathological groups, CDR3 differences served as the basis for building a distant-metastasis classifier for papillary thyroid cancer. TCRdb re-clonotyped the PCR reads via MiXCR. TCRdb, not the original authors, processed these V and J calls. The data contain 9,500 to 11,000 clones, approximately 32% of them singletons. Study outcomes and limitations: In blood and tumor, TCR beta diversity was reportedly significantly higher in malignant thyroid tumors than in benign nodules.

This clone occurred many times. The target antigen is unknown. In germline, CDR1 is SGHAT, CDR2 FQDESV (reference sequence). V was clipped by 6 bases and J by 0 bases; unmatched bases: 14. This CDR3 is built from 18 residues. Until they underwent thyroid surgery, no patient had received any treatment. This clonotype was sampled from a female donor with papillary thyroid cancer or a benign thyroid nodule (not recorded which). Some clones in this sample may be carry-over from other donors' samples. Sequenced material: tumor tissue. The chain couples TRBV11-1 to TRBJ2-7, with 10 nucleotides matching TRBD2. CDR3 amino acids: CASSPLGLADSSSYEQYF. DNA of the CDR3: TGTGCCAGCAGTCCCTTAGGACTAGCGGACTCAAGCTCCTACGAGCAGTACTTC.